One sample yielded the 14 T cell receptor beta chains listed below, sequenced in a study of shared clonotypes between healthy human individuals. Some clones are missing from TCRdb's copy, which holds only in-frame ones; the method was immunoSEQ multiplex PCR. The table shows some 1,900,000 clones, with 85% to 95% occurring only once. CD8 cells regarded as naive lacked CD45RO, were positively chosen for CCR7, and omitted terminally differentiated effector memory CD45RA+ cells. Sequencing was carried out using naive CD8+ T cells sorted from blood. Source of these receptors: a man between 18 and 35 years old in good health.

This rearrangement joins TRBV27 to TRBJ2-1, with 13 bases that match TRBD2. V lost 4 bases to trimming and J lost 6 bases; unmatched junction nucleotides: 9. CDR3 length: 17 residues. The germline CDR1 and CDR2 sequences are MNHEY and SMNVEV (reference sequence). CDR3 protein: CASSSRTSGGTLNEQFF. In DNA, the CDR3 is TGTGCCAGCAGTTCGAGGACTAGCGGGGGAACCCTCAATGAGCAGTTCTTC.

This clone showed up just once. The chain is built from TRBV7-9 and TRBJ1-1, with D uncertain. The CDR3 has 15 residues. The germline V gene has CDR1 SEHNR and CDR2 FQNEAQ (reference sequence). Trimming left V 5 bases short and J 4 bases short, with 17 bases between. The CDR3 DNA is TGTGCCAGCAGCCCACCGACCGTCACGAGCACTGAAGCTTTCTTT. This gives the protein CASSPPTVTSTEAFF.

The chain has TRBV30 and TRBJ1-1; 7 positions agree with TRBD1. This CDR3 is built from 16 residues. CDR1 is GTSNPN and CDR2 is SVGIG in the germline V gene (reference sequence). The V and J ends lost 3 bases and 4 bases, in that order; junction bases with no gene match: 14. Here the CDR3 reads CAWRWAAGEGATEAFF. CDR3 bases: TGTGCCTGGAGATGGGCCGCAGGGGAGGGGGCCACTGAAGCTTTCTTT.

This clone was observed a single time. The rearrangement joins TRBV5-6 to TRBJ2-2; D ambiguous. V was trimmed by 7 bases and J by 1 base, leaving 5 bases between them. CDR1 and CDR2 (germline): SGHDT, YYEEEE. This CDR3 comprises 12 residues. For the CDR3, the DNA is TGTGCCAGCGGATGGAACACCGGGGAGCTGTTTTTT. Encoded protein: CASGWNTGELFF. Filled out from reference TRBV5-6 and TRBJ2-2, the complete variable domain reads DAGVTQSPTHLIKTRGQQVTLRCSPKSGHDTVSWYQQALGQGPQFIFQYYEEEERQRGNFPDRFSGHQFPNYSSELNVNALLLGDSALYLCASGWNTGELFFGEGSRLTVL.

This chain connects TRBV27 to TRBJ2-1, with D perhaps matching TRBD2 (6 bases). V lost 3 bases and J lost 0, with 12 bases in between. The CDR3 runs 16 residues. CDR1 is MNHEY and CDR2 is SMNVEV in the germline V gene (reference sequence). The CDR3 sequence is CASSFGGPSSYNEQFF. CDR3 DNA sequence: TGTGCCAGCAGTTTCGGGGGTCCCTCCTCCTACAATGAGCAGTTCTTC.

The count of this clone is one. The chain carries TRBV7-9 and TRBJ1-3, with 8 bases identical to TRBD1. The CDR3 loop spans 19 amino acids. The germline V gene has CDR1 SEHNR and CDR2 FQNEAQ (reference sequence). Trimming at V came to 2 bases and at J to 3 bases, leaving 15 bases not matched to a gene. The CDR3 loop reads CASSLLSLRQGASGNTIYF. The CDR3 bases are TGTGCCAGCAGCTTATTAAGCTTGAGGCAGGGGGCGAGTGGAAACACCATATATTTT.

This rearrangement joins TRBV19 to TRBJ1-5; 7 nucleotides match TRBD1. This CDR3 has 17 residues. V was clipped by 7 bases and J by 1 base; unmatched bases: 13. Germline V gene sequence: CDR1 LNHDA, CDR2 SQIVND (reference sequence). This CDR3 reads CASNLHRDRMSNQPQHF. The CDR3 nucleotides read TGTGCCAGTAACCTACACCGGGACAGAATGAGCAATCAGCCCCAGCATTTT.

The rearrangement uses TRBV5-1 and TRBJ2-1; 8 nucleotides align to TRBD2. Germline-derived CDR1 and CDR2 are SGHRS and YFSETQ. The CDR3 contains 14 residues. V lost 1 base and J lost 7; bases outside the gene matches: 4. The CDR3: CASSLSSGLNEQFF. The CDR3 DNA reads as TGCGCCAGCAGCTTGTCTAGCGGGCTTAATGAGCAGTTCTTC.

Remarks on this clone: The identical CDR3 is also encoded by other nucleotide sequences in the sample. The chain employs TRBV4-1 and TRBJ1-3; D is ambiguous. The CDR3 extends over 15 amino acids. V lost 0 bases to trimming and J lost 1 base, with 7 bases between them. Germline V gene lookup returns CDR1 MGHRA and CDR2 YSYEKL. The CDR3 sequence: CASSQDSGSGNTIYF. The CDR3 nucleotides are TGCGCCAGCAGCCAAGATTCGGGGTCTGGAAACACCATATATTTT.

The rearrangement links TRBV28 to TRBJ2-3; TRBD2 matches 11 bases. Per the germline V gene, CDR1 is MDHEN and CDR2 is SYDVKM. J gave up 2 bases and V 1 base, and 5 bases lay outside the gene matches. The CDR3 is 17 amino acids. In DNA form, the CDR3 reads TGTGCCAGCAGTTTATTGACTAGCGGGGTGGTCACAGATACGCAGTATTTT. This sequence encodes CASSLLTSGVVTDTQYF.

CDR3 bases: TGTGCCACCGATGGGGGGGAATTCACAGATACGCAGTATTTT. Protein: CATDGGEFTDTQYF. The rearrangement joins TRBV10-3 to TRBJ2-3; TRBD2 matches 7 bases. This CDR3 is 14 amino acids long. CDR1 and CDR2 (germline): ENHRY, SYGVKD. V shed 10 bases, J shed 2 bases, and the junction held 9 bases outside the gene matches.

The rearrangement joins TRBV13 to TRBJ1-1; D unresolved. Germline loops: CDR1 PRHDT, CDR2 FYEKMQ (reference sequence). The V gene lost 1 base and the J gene lost 0 bases, with 9 bases spanning the gap. This CDR3 has 15 residues. CDR3 protein: CASSLVLDMNTEAFF. DNA of the CDR3: TGTGCCAGCAGCTTAGTCCTAGACATGAACACTGAAGCTTTCTTT. Variable domain in full (rest from reference TRBV13 and TRBJ1-1): AAGVIQSPRHLIKEKRETATLKCYPIPRHDTVYWYQQGPGQDPQFLISFYEKMQSDKGSIPDRFSAQQFSDYHSELNMSSLELGDSALYFCASSLVLDMNTEAFFGQGTRLTVV.

As DNA, the CDR3 is TGTGCCAGCAGCTTAGAAGCGAGCGGGATAACAGATACGCAGTATTTT. Protein: CASSLEASGITDTQYF. The chain combines TRBV7-8 with TRBJ2-3; 7 positions agree with TRBD2. From germline, CDR1 is SGHVS and CDR2 FQNEAQ. The V and J ends lost 1 base and 3 bases, in that order; junction bases with no gene match: 7. CDR3 length: 16 amino acids.

Here the CDR3 DNA reads TGTGCCAGCACGCTAGCGGCGGCCTACGAGCAGTACTTC. Its protein is CASTLAAAYEQYF. This chain links TRBV6-1 with TRBJ2-7, with 7 bases that match TRBD2. The CDR3 loop spans 13 amino acids. The ends lost 7 bases at V and 2 bases at J; junction bases unmatched: 5. Germline V lookup: CDR1 MNHNS, CDR2 SASEGT.